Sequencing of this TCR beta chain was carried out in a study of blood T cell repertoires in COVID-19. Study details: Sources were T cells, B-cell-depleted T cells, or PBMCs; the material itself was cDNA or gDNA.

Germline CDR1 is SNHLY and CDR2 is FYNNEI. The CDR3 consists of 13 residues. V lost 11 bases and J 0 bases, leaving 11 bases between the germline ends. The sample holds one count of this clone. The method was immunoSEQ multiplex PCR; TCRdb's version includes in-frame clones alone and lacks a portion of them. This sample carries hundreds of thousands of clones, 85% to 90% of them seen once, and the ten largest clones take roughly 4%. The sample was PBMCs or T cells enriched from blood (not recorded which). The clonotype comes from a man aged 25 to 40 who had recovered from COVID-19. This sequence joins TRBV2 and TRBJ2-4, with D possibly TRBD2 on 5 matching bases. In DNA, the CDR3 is TGTGCCGGCAACGGGGTAGCCAAAAACATTCAGTACTTC. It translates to CAGNGVAKNIQYF. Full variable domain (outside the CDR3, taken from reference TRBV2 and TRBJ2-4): EPEVTQTPSHQVTQMGQEVILRCVPISNHLYFYWYRQILGQKVEFLVSFYNNEISEKSEIFDDQFSVERPDGSNFTLKIRSTKLEDSAMYFCAGNGVAKNIQYFGAGTRLSVL.